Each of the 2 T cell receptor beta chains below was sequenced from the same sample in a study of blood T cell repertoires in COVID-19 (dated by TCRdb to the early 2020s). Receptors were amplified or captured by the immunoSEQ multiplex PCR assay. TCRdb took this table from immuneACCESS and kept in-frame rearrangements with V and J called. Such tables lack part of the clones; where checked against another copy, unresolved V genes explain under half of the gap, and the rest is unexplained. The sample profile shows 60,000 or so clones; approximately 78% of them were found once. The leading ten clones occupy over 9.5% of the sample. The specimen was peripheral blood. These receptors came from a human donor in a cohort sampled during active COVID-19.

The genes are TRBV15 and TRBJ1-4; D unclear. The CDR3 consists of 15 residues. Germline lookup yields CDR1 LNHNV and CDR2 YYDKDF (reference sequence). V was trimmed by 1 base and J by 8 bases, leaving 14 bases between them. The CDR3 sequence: CATSRGTAPGEKLFF. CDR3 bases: TGTGCCACCAGCAGAGGGACGGCACCGGGGGAAAAACTGTTTTTT. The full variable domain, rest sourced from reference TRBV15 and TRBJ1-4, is DAMVIQNPRYQVTQFGKPVTLSCSQTLNHNVMYWYQQKSSQAPKLLFHYYDKDFNNEADTPDNFQSRRPNTSFCFLDIRSPGLGDTAMYLCATSRGTAPGEKLFFGSGTQLSVL.

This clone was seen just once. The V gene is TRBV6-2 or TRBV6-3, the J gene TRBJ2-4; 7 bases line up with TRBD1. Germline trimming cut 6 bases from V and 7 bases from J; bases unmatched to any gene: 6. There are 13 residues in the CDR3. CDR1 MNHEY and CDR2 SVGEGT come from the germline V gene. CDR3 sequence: CASSHGTANIQYF. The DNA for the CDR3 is TGTGCCAGCAGCCATGGGACAGCGAACATTCAGTACTTC.